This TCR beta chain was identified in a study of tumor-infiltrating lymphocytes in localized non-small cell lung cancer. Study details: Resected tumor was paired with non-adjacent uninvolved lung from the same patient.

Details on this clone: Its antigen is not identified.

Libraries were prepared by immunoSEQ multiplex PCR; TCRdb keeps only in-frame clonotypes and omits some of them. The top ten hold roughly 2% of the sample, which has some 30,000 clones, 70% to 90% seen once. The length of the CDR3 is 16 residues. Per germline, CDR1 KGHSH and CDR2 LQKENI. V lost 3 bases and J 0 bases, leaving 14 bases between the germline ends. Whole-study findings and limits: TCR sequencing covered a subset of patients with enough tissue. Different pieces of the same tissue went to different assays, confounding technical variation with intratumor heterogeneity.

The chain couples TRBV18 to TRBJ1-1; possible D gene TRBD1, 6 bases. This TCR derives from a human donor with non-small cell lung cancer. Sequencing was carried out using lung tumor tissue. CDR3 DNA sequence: TGTGCCAGCTCACCTCTCCGGACAGCCCTGAACACTGAAGCTTTCTTT. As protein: CASSPLRTALNTEAFF.